The 17 T cell receptor beta chains presented below share a single source sample, sequenced in a study of blood T cell repertoires in COVID-19. Method: immunoSEQ multiplex PCR; TCRdb's copy keeps in-frame clones and lacks some. This table has 200,000 to 250,000 clones, around 80% appearing once. The sequenced material came from peripheral blood. The source of these receptors is a human donor in a cohort sampled during active COVID-19.

V usage is TRBV6-2 or TRBV6-3 and J usage is TRBJ1-5, with a weak D call TRBD1 (6 bases). Germline loops: CDR1 MNHEY, CDR2 SVGEGT. Trimming pared 7 bases from V and 7 bases from J, leaving 20 bases between. CDR3 size: 15 residues. The CDR3 reads CASIPGGGQGQPQHF. In DNA, the CDR3 is TGTGCCAGCATCCCTGGCGGGGGTCAGGGGCAGCCCCAGCATTTT.

V is TRBV10-2 and J is TRBJ2-5; D gene uncertain. The CDR3 totals 13 residues. Trimming shortened V by 5 bases and J by 2 bases, and 9 bases separated the two germline ends. Germline V gives CDR1 WSHSY, CDR2 SAAADI. CDR3 amino acids: CASSYSRQETQYF. The DNA of the CDR3 is TGCGCCAGCAGTTATTCCAGACAAGAGACCCAGTACTTC.

The V call is TRBV19, the J call TRBJ2-5; D is possibly TRBD1 (5 bases). There are 14 residues in the CDR3. Between the trimmed V and J ends, which lost 3 bases and 5 bases, there was a span of 13 bases. In germline, CDR1 is LNHDA, CDR2 SQIVND (reference sequence). The CDR3 nucleotides are TGTGCCAGTAGTATTCAGGGAACCGGGGAGACCCAGTACTTC. Protein: CASSIQGTGETQYF.

The chain has TRBV29-1 and TRBJ1-3; TRBD1 might be the D (5 bases). The CDR3 spans 12 residues. The germline CDR1 and CDR2 sequences are SQVTM and ANQGSEA. Trimming pared 3 bases from V and 9 bases from J, leaving 12 bases between. The CDR3 region is CSVETQGGTIYF. The DNA of the CDR3 is TGCAGCGTTGAGACGCAGGGTGGCACCATATATTTT.

The CDR3 nucleotides read TGTGCCAGCAGACCTACAGGGGGCTCTGGAAACACCATATATTTT. As protein: CASRPTGGSGNTIYF. The V and J genes are TRBV2 and TRBJ1-3, with TRBD1 matching 8 bases. Trimming at V came to 6 bases and at J to 0 bases, leaving 4 bases not matched to a gene. Germline loops: CDR1 SNHLY, CDR2 FYNNEI. The CDR3 is 15 residues long.

This clone was recorded only once. The chain carries TRBV28 and TRBJ2-3; 12 bases line up with TRBD1. The CDR3 covers 15 residues. Germline values: CDR1 MDHEN, CDR2 SYDVKM. After removal of 4 bases from V and 8 bases from J, the junction contained 7 bases not matched to a gene. CDR3 residues: CASSSGTGGLGTQYF. CDR3 in DNA: TGTGCCAGCAGTTCCGGGACAGGGGGCTTAGGTACGCAGTATTTT.

A word on this clone: This sample also contains other DNA sequences that code for the same CDR3. V and J are TRBV11-2 and TRBJ1-4; D unclear. The germline gives CDR1 SGHAT, CDR2 FQNNGV. The CDR3 sequence is 12 residues long. V was pared by 1 base and J by 7 bases, with 4 bases between. CDR3 loop: CASSLAGEKLFF. As DNA, the CDR3 is TGTGCCAGCAGCTTAGCGGGTGAAAAACTGTTTTTT.

CDR3 region: CATSRGPPGQGLNQPQHF. For the CDR3, the DNA is TGTGCCACCAGCAGAGGCCCCCCGGGACAGGGGCTCAATCAGCCCCAGCATTTT. This sequence joins TRBV15 and TRBJ1-5, with 10 bases aligning to TRBD1. The junction had 9 bases not matched to a gene; V was cut back by 1 base and J by 3 bases. Per germline, CDR1 LNHNV and CDR2 YYDKDF (reference sequence). The CDR3 is made up of 18 amino acids.

The sample holds a few counts of this clone. This specimen includes other DNA sequences encoding the same CDR3. CDR3 sequence reads: CASSKGAKNTEAFF. CDR3 sequence (DNA): TGTGCCAGCAGCAAAGGAGCGAAGAACACTGAAGCTTTCTTT. The rearrangement links TRBV21-1 to TRBJ1-1. TRBV21-1 constitutes a pseudogene. CDR3 size: 14 residues.

The rearrangement uses TRBV7-2 and TRBJ2-7; D is undetermined. The CDR3 has 12 amino acids. Germline V gene lookup returns CDR1 SGHTA and CDR2 FQGNSA. V was trimmed by 5 bases and J by 4 bases, leaving 9 bases between them. This CDR3 reads CASSDHFYEQYF. The CDR3, as DNA: TGTGCCAGCAGCGATCACTTTTACGAGCAGTACTTC. The entire variable domain, with the rest obtained from reference TRBV7-2 and TRBJ2-7, is as follows: GAGVSQSPSNKVTEKGKDVELRCDPISGHTALYWYRQSLGQGLEFLIYFQGNSAPDKSGLPSDRFSAERTGGSVSTLTIQRTQQEDSAVYLCASSDHFYEQYFGPGTRLTVT.

In the case of this clone: The same CDR3 is also encoded by other DNA sequences in this sample. The chain recombines TRBV25-1 with TRBJ1-1; D perhaps matches TRBD1 (5 bases). The germline V gene encodes CDR1 MGHDK and CDR2 SYGVNS. Deletions cut 5 bases from V and 2 bases from J, with 9 bases between. CDR3 length: 13 amino acids. CDR3 sequence: CASSSTGNTEAFF. CDR3 bases: TGTGCCAGCAGTTCTACAGGAAACACTGAAGCTTTCTTT.

This chain links TRBV5-1 with TRBJ1-6; D gene uncertain. The CDR3 has 16 amino acids. Germline CDR1 is SGHRS and CDR2 is YFSETQ. The ends were cut back, 10 bases at V and 3 bases at J, with 20 bases in the middle. The DNA of the CDR3 is TGCGCCTTCCCATTTTCCGAGGTTTTCTATAATTCACCCCTCCACTTT. Translating it yields CAFPFSEVFYNSPLHF.

This sequence joins TRBV7-9 and TRBJ1-2; D gene ambiguous. Germline V lookup: CDR1 SEHNR, CDR2 FQNEAQ (reference sequence). V lost 5 bases and J 3 bases, leaving 10 bases between the germline ends. This CDR3 contains 13 residues. CDR3 sequence: CASSHRLDYGYTF. CDR3 in DNA: TGTGCCAGCAGCCACAGATTAGACTATGGCTACACCTTC.

The chain recombines TRBV3-1 (or the pseudogene TRBV3-2) with TRBJ1-6, with 8 positions matching TRBD1. V lost 5 bases, J lost 8 bases, and 2 bases stayed unmatched. This CDR3 has 13 residues. Germline V gene lookup returns CDR1 LGHDT and CDR2 YNNKEL (reference sequence). CDR3 residues: CASSTTGDSPLHF. In DNA form, the CDR3 reads TGTGCCAGCAGCACGACAGGGGATTCACCCCTCCACTTT.

The chain employs TRBV4-1 and TRBJ2-3; 8 nucleotides agree with TRBD2. The CDR3 spans 17 residues. V trimming: 3 bases; J trimming: 7 bases; junction bases outside the gene matches: 15. Germline V gene sequence: CDR1 MGHRA, CDR2 YSYEKL. This CDR3 is CASSQQAGTRGLNTQYF. The DNA of the CDR3 is TGCGCCAGCAGCCAGCAAGCCGGGACTAGAGGACTTAATACGCAGTATTTT.

The CDR3, as DNA: TGTGCCAGCACATCGCGGGTAGCCAAAAACATTCAGTACTTC. Its translation is CASTSRVAKNIQYF. The J gene is TRBJ2-4, the V gene TRBV28, with TRBD2 as a possible D gene (5 bases). The CDR3 is made up of 14 amino acids. Per the germline V gene, CDR1 is MDHEN and CDR2 is SYDVKM. Trimming left V 7 bases short and J 0 bases short, with 10 bases between. The full variable domain, its missing parts supplied by reference TRBV28 and TRBJ2-4, is DVKVTQSSRYLVKRTGEKVFLECVQDMDHENMFWYRQDPGLGLRLIYFSYDVKMKEKGDIPEGYSVSREKKERFSLILESASTNQTSMYLCASTSRVAKNIQYFGAGTRLSVL.

The chain employs TRBV6-1 and TRBJ1-2; D gene ambiguous. V was cut by 3 bases and J by 6 bases, with 8 bases left in between. Per germline, CDR1 MNHNS and CDR2 SASEGT. CDR3 length: 12 residues. The CDR3 sequence is CASSDGGNGYTF. CDR3 DNA sequence: TGTGCCAGCAGTGACGGCGGGAATGGCTACACCTTC.